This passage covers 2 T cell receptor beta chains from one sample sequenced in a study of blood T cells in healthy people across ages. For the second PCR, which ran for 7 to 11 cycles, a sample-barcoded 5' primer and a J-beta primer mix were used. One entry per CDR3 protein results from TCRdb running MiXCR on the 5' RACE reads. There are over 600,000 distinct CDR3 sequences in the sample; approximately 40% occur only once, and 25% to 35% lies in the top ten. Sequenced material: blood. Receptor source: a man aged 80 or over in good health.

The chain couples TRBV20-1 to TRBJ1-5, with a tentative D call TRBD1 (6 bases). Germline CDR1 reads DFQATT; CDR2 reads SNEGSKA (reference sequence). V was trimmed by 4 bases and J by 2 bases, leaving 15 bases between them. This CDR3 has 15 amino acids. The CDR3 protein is CSAIQGFGRNQPQHF. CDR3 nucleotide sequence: TGCAGTGCTATTCAGGGGTTCGGACGCAATCAGCCCCAGCATTTT.

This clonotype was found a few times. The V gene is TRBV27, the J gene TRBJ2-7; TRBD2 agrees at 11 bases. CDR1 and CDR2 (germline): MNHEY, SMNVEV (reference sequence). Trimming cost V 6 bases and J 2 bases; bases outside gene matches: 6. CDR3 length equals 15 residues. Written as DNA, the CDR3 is TGTGCCAGCAGGCCCACTAGCGGGGGCACCTACGAGCAGTACTTC. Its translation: CASRPTSGGTYEQYF.